A single sample gave rise to the 20 T cell receptor beta chains below, sequenced in a study of T cell repertoires in cytomegalovirus infection. MiXCR was run by TCRdb on the reads, yielding one entry per CDR3 protein. The sample has 900,000 to 950,000 distinct CDR3 sequences, roughly 30% seen once; the top ten hold over 11%. The antigens these receptors bind are not known. Sequenced here: cultured CD8+ T cells from PBMCs, sampled from culture after CMV antigen stimulation. These receptor sequences come from a human donor in good health (CMV status not recorded). Some clones in this sample may be carry-over from other donors' samples.

CDR3 in DNA: TGTGCCAGCAGCTCTCCTAGACATGGAAGCTCCTACGAGCAGTACTTC. Protein product: CASSSPRHGSSYEQYF. The genes are TRBV7-9 and TRBJ2-7; no firm D call. In germline, CDR1 is SEHNR, CDR2 FQNEAQ (reference sequence). The CDR3 contains 16 residues. Trimming removed 4 bases at V and 0 bases at J, with 16 bases between.

The chain has TRBV28 and TRBJ2-5; D gene unclear. Germline values: CDR1 MDHEN, CDR2 SYDVKM. V was shortened by 1 base and J by 0 bases, with 6 bases between the two germline ends. The CDR3 is 14 residues long. CDR3 sequence: CASSLLQNQETQYF. CDR3 coding DNA: TGTGCCAGCAGTTTATTACAGAACCAAGAGACCCAGTACTTC.

This clonotype was recorded once. The junction differs from germline at one of its ends, possibly a read error. J is TRBJ2-7 and V is TRBV15; possible D gene TRBD1, 5 bases. The CDR3 has 14 amino acids. Germline lookup yields CDR1 LNHNV and CDR2 YYDKDF (reference sequence). For the CDR3, the DNA is TGTACCACCAGTCCAGACCGGACACAGTACGAGCAGTACTTC. It specifies CTTSPDRTQYEQYF.

The V gene is TRBV28, the J gene TRBJ1-2; D possibly corresponds to TRBD1 (6 bases). The CDR3 spans 12 residues. Germline CDR1 reads MDHEN; CDR2 reads SYDVKM. V lost 8 bases to trimming and J lost 3 bases, with 10 bases between them. The CDR3 is CASLQGYYGYTF. In DNA, the CDR3 is TGTGCCAGCCTTCAGGGGTACTATGGCTACACCTTC.

The chain links TRBV7-6 to TRBJ1-1; tentatively, D is TRBD1 (5 bases). The CDR3 is 13 residues long. Trimming stripped 3 bases from V and 6 bases from J, with 11 bases between. Germline V gives CDR1 SGHVS, CDR2 FNYEAQ. This CDR3 reads CASSLGPGAEAFF. The CDR3 DNA sequence: TGTGCCAGCAGCTTGGGGCCAGGAGCTGAAGCTTTCTTT. Supplemented by reference TRBV7-6 and TRBJ1-1, the full variable domain reads GAGVSQSPRYKVTKRGQDVALRCDPISGHVSLYWYRQALGQGPEFLTYFNYEAQQDKSGLPNDRFSAERPEGSISTLTIQRTEQRDSAMYRCASSLGPGAEAFFGQGTRLTVV.

This clonotype was picked up a small number of times. The genes are TRBV7-9 and TRBJ1-5, with D perhaps matching TRBD1 (5 bases). The CDR3 is made up of 12 amino acids. Trimming cost V 10 bases and J 8 bases, with 15 bases left between them. The germline gives CDR1 SEHNR, CDR2 FQNEAQ (reference sequence). CDR3 protein: CATVGPGEPQHF. The DNA for the CDR3 is TGTGCCACCGTGGGACCTGGTGAGCCCCAGCATTTT.

Turning to this clonotype: This may arise from a read error, as a much more abundant clone is one base away. The chain couples TRBV7-3 to TRBJ1-1; D gene uncertain. Germline V lookup: CDR1 SGHTA, CDR2 FQGTGA. The CDR3 loop spans 11 amino acids. The CDR3 loop reads CVSGADTEAFF. CDR3 DNA: TGTGTCAGTGGAGCTGACACTGAAGCTTTCTTT.

The gene calls are TRBV9 and TRBJ2-3; perhaps TRBD2 as D (5 bases). CDR1 SGDLS and CDR2 YYNGEE come from the germline V gene. The CDR3 contains 16 residues. V lost 1 base to trimming and J lost 4 bases, with 16 bases between them. CDR3 loop: CASSVRGGSGSDTQYF. Here the CDR3 DNA reads TGTGCCAGCAGCGTACGGGGTGGGTCGGGCTCAGATACGCAGTATTTT.

CDR3 region: CASNNGLVPLDNEQFF. The DNA for the CDR3 is TGTGCCAGCAACAACGGACTGGTTCCCCTTGACAATGAGCAGTTCTTC. The chain has TRBV5-6 and TRBJ2-1, with TRBD2 as a possible D gene (5 bases). Germline CDR1 reads SGHDT; CDR2 reads YYEEEE. The germline V and J ends were trimmed by 6 bases and 5 bases, with 21 bases remaining between them. The CDR3 runs to 16 residues.

The CDR3 region has the DNA TGTGCCAGCAGCTCCGGGGACCGCCTTGGGGAGCAGTTCTTC. Translating it yields CASSSGDRLGEQFF. The chain employs TRBV6-1 and TRBJ2-1; D tentatively fits TRBD1 or TRBD2 (5 bases each). Germline V lookup: CDR1 MNHNS, CDR2 SASEGT. V lost 6 bases and J lost 10, with 19 bases in between. The CDR3 runs to 14 residues.

The chain carries TRBV4-1 and TRBJ1-1; D unclear. The V end was cut by 1 base, the J end by 6 bases, with 18 bases between. Per the germline V gene, CDR1 is MGHRA and CDR2 is YSYEKL. CDR3 length: 16 amino acids. The CDR3 region is CASSQAPGEGTAEAFF. The CDR3 DNA sequence: TGCGCCAGCAGCCAAGCCCCCGGGGAGGGAACGGCTGAAGCTTTCTTT.

V gene TRBV27 combines with J gene TRBJ2-3, with 7 nucleotides matching TRBD1. Germline CDR1 reads MNHEY; CDR2 reads SMNVEV (reference sequence). This CDR3 is built from 15 residues. Trimming took 6 bases from V and 1 from J; bases not matched to a gene: 7. CDR3 amino acids: CASSVEGAGTDTQYF. The CDR3 nucleotides are TGTGCCAGCAGCGTCGAGGGGGCAGGCACAGATACGCAGTATTTT.

The rearrangement uses TRBV7-9 and TRBJ2-7; D possibly corresponds to TRBD2 (5 bases). CDR1 SEHNR and CDR2 FQNEAQ come from the germline V gene (reference sequence). With 5 bases removed from V and 2 bases from J, the gap between germline ends came to 16 bases. This CDR3 has 15 residues. The CDR3 region is CASSPRSHGAYEQYF. Written as DNA, the CDR3 is TGTGCCAGCAGCCCCAGGTCCCACGGGGCCTACGAGCAGTACTTC.

The V and J genes are TRBV6-2 or TRBV6-3 and TRBJ1-5; D is unclear. The CDR3 totals 13 residues. V shed 5 bases and J shed 3 bases, with 8 bases lying between them. CDR1 is MNHEY and CDR2 is SVGEGT in the germline V gene. As DNA, the CDR3 is TGTGCCAGCAGTCTCCATCCCAATCAGCCCCAGCATTTT. Translating it yields CASSLHPNQPQHF.

This rearrangement joins TRBV6-8 to TRBJ1-5, with TRBD1 identical over 10 bases. The CDR3 spans 16 residues. With V trimmed by 5 bases and J by 5 bases, 9 bases remained unmatched. CDR1 MNHGY and CDR2 SAAAGT come from the germline V gene. DNA for the CDR3: TGTGCCAGCAGTCCTGGGACAGGGGAAGTGGATCAGCCCCAGCATTTT. Its translation: CASSPGTGEVDQPQHF.

This clonotype was seen a handful of times. The junction differs from germline at one of its ends, possibly a read error. The V gene is TRBV19, the J gene TRBJ1-2, with D uncertain. Germline assignment: CDR1 LNHDA and CDR2 SQIVND (reference sequence). CDR3 size: 15 residues. In nucleotides, the CDR3 is TGTGCCAGTAGTATAGGATACGGACTTAACAATGGCTACACCTTC. Translating gives CASSIGYGLNNGYTF. Full variable domain (remainder filled in from reference TRBV19 and TRBJ1-2): DGGITQSPKYLFRKEGQNVTLSCEQNLNHDAMYWYRQDPGQGLRLIYYSQIVNDFQKGDIAEGYSVSREKKESFPLTVTSAQKNPTAFYLCASSIGYGLNNGYTFGSGTRLTVV.

A single count supports this clonotype. An end of the junction does not agree with germline; a read error may underlie this. The chain is built from TRBV6-5 and TRBJ1-5; no definite D call. Germline CDR1 reads MNHEY; CDR2 reads SVGAGI. The CDR3 length is 13 residues. The CDR3 bases are TGTGCCAGCGGGGAGAATAGCAATCAGCCCCAGCAATTT. Residues: CASGENSNQPQQF.

The V call is TRBV24-1, the J call TRBJ1-5; D ambiguous. The CDR3 runs 16 residues. The V end lost 4 bases, the J end lost 2 bases, and 14 bases lay between the germline ends. Germline values: CDR1 KGHDR, CDR2 SFDVKD. The CDR3 nucleotides read TGTGCCACCAGTGAGAATGACCAGGCGGGCAATCAGCCCCAGCATTTT. Translated, it gives CATSENDQAGNQPQHF.

The chain joins TRBV5-1 to TRBJ2-1; 8 bases are a match to TRBD1. Germline-derived CDR1 and CDR2 are SGHRS and YFSETQ. The trim removed 5 bases at V and 5 bases at J, leaving 15 bases unmatched. This CDR3 is 17 amino acids long. CDR3 nucleotide sequence: TGCGCCAGCAGGGAGCCAGACAGGGGATCGAGCGACAATGAGCAGTTCTTC. It encodes CASREPDRGSSDNEQFF. The variable domain in full, with the rest retrieved from reference TRBV5-1 and TRBJ2-1, is KAGVTQTPRYLIKTRGQQVTLSCSPISGHRSVSWYQQTPGQGLQFLFEYFSETQRNKGNFPGRFSGRQFSNSRSEMNVSTLELGDSALYLCASREPDRGSSDNEQFFGPGTRLTVL.

The chain couples TRBV14 to TRBJ2-7, with unresolved D. In germline, CDR1 is SGHDN, CDR2 FVKESK. V was cut by 1 base and J by 5 bases, with 6 bases left in between. The CDR3 has 12 amino acids. In DNA, the CDR3 is TGTGCCAGCAGCCAAGTCCCCCACGAGCAGTACTTC. This gives the protein CASSQVPHEQYF.